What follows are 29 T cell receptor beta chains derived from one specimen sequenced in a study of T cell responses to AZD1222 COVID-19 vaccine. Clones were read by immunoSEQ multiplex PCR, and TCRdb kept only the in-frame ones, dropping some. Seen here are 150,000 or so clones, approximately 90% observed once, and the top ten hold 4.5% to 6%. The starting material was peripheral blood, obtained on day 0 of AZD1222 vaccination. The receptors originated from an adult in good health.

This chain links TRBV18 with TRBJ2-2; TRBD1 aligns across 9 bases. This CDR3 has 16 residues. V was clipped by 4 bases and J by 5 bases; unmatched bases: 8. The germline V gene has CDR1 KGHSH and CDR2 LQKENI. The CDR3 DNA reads TGTGCCAGCTCACGTGGGACAGGGCCTGGGACCGGGGAGCTGTTTTTT. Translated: CASSRGTGPGTGELFF. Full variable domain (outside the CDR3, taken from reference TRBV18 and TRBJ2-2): NAGVMQNPRHLVRRRGQEARLRCSPMKGHSHVYWYRQLPEEGLKFMVYLQKENIIDESGMPKERFSAEFPKEGPSILRIQQVVRGDSAAYFCASSRGTGPGTGELFFGEGSRLTVL.

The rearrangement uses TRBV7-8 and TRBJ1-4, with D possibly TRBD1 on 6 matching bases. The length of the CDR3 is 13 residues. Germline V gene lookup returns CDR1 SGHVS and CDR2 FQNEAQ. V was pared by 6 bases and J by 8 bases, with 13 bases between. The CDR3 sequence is CASSPGQIEKLFF. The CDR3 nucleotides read TGTGCCAGCAGTCCCGGACAGATCGAAAAACTGTTTTTT.

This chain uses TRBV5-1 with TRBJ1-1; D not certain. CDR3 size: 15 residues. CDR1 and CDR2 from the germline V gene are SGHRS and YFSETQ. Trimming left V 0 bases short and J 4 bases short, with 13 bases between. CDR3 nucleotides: TGCGCCAGCAGCTTGGGAAGTACGGGATCCACTGAAGCTTTCTTT. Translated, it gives CASSLGSTGSTEAFF. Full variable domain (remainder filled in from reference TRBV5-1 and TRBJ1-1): KAGVTQTPRYLIKTRGQQVTLSCSPISGHRSVSWYQQTPGQGLQFLFEYFSETQRNKGNFPGRFSGRQFSNSRSEMNVSTLELGDSALYLCASSLGSTGSTEAFFGQGTRLTVV.

The CDR3 nucleotides are TGTGCCAGCTCACCACCTGGGGCGGGAGCTTCGGTTGAGCAGTTCTTC. Its protein product is CASSPPGAGASVEQFF. J is TRBJ2-1 and V is TRBV18; TRBD2 matches at 7 bases. The V gene end was trimmed by 0 bases and the J gene end by 9 bases; junction bases not matched to a gene: 11. The CDR3 loop spans 16 amino acids. Looked up from germline, CDR1 is KGHSH and CDR2 is LQKENI.

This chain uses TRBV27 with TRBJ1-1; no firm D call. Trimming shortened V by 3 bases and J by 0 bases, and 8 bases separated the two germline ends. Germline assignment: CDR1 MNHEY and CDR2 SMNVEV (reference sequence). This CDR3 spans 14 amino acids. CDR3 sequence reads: CASSFGVLNTEAFF. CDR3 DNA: TGTGCCAGCAGTTTTGGGGTCTTGAACACTGAAGCTTTCTTT.

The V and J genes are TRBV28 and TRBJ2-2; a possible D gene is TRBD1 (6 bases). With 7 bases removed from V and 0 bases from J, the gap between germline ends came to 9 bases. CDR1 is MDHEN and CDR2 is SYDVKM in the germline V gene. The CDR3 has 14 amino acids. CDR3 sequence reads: CASIQGTNTGELFF. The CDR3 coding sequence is TGTGCCAGCATTCAGGGGACGAACACCGGGGAGCTGTTTTTT.

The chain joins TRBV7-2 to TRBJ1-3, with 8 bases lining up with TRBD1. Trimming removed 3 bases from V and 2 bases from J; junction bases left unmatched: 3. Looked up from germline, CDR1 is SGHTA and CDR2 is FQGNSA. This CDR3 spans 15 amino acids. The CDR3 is CASSFPTGAGNTIYF. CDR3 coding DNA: TGTGCCAGCAGCTTTCCGACAGGGGCTGGAAACACCATATATTTT.

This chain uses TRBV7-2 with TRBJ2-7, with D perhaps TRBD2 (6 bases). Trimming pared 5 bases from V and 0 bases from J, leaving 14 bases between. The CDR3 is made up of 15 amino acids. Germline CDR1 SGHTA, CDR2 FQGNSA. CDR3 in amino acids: CASSPRIAVSYEQYF. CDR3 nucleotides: TGTGCCAGCAGCCCGAGGATAGCGGTCTCCTACGAGCAGTACTTC.

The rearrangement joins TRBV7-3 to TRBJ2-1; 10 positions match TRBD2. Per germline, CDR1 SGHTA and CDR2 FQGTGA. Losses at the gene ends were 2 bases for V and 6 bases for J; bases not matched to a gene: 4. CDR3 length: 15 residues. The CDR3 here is CASSLVAGGSNEQFF. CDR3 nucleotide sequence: TGTGCCAGCAGCTTAGTAGCGGGAGGTTCCAATGAGCAGTTCTTC. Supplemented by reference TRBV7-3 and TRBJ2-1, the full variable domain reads GAGVSQTPSNKVTEKGKYVELRCDPISGHTALYWYRQSLGQGPEFLIYFQGTGAADDSGLPNDRFFAVRPEGSVSTLKIQRTERGDSAVYLCASSLVAGGSNEQFFGPGTRLTVL.

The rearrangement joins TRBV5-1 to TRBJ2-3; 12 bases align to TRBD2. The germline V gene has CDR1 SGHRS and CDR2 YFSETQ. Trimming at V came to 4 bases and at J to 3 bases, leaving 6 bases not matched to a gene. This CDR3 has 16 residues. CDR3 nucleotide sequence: TGCGCCAGCAGCCCCGGACTAGCGGGATCGACAGATACGCAGTATTTT. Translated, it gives CASSPGLAGSTDTQYF.

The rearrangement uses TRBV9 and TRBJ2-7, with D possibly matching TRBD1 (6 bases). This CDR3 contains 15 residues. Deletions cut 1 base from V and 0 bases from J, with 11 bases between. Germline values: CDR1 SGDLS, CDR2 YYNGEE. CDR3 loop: CASSVTGISSYEQYF. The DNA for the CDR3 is TGTGCCAGCAGCGTAACAGGGATAAGCTCCTACGAGCAGTACTTC.

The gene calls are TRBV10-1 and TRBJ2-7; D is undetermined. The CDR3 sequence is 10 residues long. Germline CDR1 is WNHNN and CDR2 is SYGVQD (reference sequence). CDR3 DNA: TGCCCGCCCCAAGGATACGAGCAGTACTTC. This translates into CPPQGYEQYF.

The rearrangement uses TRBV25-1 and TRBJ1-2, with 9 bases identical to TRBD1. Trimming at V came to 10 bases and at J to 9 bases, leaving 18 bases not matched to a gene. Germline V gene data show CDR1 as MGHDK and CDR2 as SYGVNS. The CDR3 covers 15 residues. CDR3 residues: CATGTGQIQEGSYTF. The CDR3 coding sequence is TGTGCCACCGGGACAGGGCAAATTCAAGAAGGGAGCTACACCTTC.

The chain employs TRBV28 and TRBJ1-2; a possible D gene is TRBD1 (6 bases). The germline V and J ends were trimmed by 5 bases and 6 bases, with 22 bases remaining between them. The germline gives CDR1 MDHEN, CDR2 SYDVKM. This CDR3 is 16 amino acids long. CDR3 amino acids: CASSKARGRGGDGYTF. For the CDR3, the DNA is TGTGCCAGCAGTAAGGCCCGGGGCAGGGGCGGGGATGGCTACACCTTC.

CDR3 region: CASSYGTAKQETQYF. Here the CDR3 DNA reads TGCGCCAGCAGCTACGGGACAGCTAAACAAGAGACCCAGTACTTC. The chain carries TRBV5-1 and TRBJ2-5; 7 positions match TRBD1. Germline loops: CDR1 SGHRS, CDR2 YFSETQ. J gave up 2 bases and V 3 bases, and 7 bases lay outside the gene matches. The CDR3 is 15 residues long.

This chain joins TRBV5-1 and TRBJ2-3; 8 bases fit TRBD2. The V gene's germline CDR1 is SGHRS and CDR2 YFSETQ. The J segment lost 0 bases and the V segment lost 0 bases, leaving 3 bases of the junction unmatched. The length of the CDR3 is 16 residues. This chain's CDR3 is CASSLVTSGSTDTQYF. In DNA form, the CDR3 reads TGCGCCAGCAGCTTGGTAACTAGCGGAAGCACAGATACGCAGTATTTT.

The CDR3 DNA follows: TGTGCCAGCAGCCCCCAGGGGGCGTTTGGAAACACCATATATTTT. This codes for CASSPQGAFGNTIYF. The chain has TRBV11-2 and TRBJ1-3; 8 bases line up with TRBD1. This CDR3 has 15 amino acids. With V trimmed by 5 bases and J by 3 bases, 6 bases remained unmatched. CDR1 and CDR2 from the germline V gene are SGHAT and FQNNGV.

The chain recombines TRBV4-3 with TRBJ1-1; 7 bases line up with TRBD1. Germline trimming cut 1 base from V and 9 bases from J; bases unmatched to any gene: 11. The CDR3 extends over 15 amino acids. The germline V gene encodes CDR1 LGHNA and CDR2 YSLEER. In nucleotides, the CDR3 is TGCGCCAGCAGCCAAGGGAGGACAGGCGTTCTTAAAGCTTTCTTT. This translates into CASSQGRTGVLKAFF.

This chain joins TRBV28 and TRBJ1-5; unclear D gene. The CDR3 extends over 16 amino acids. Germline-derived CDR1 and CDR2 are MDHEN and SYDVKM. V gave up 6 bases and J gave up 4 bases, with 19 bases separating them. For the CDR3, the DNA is TGTGCCAGCAGCCGAATAGGAGGGCATCGAAATCAGCCCCAGCATTTT. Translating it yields CASSRIGGHRNQPQHF.

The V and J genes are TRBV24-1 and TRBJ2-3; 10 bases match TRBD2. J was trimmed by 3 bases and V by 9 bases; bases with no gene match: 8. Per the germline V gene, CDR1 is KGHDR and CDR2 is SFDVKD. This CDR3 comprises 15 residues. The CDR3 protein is CATGSSGSRTDTQYF. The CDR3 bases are TGTGCCACCGGATCTAGCGGGAGCCGAACAGATACGCAGTATTTT.

The chain's CDR3 is CASSRLGTGPGETQYF. DNA for the CDR3: TGTGCCAGCTCACGATTAGGAACGGGACCGGGGGAGACCCAGTACTTC. V usage is TRBV18 and J usage is TRBJ2-5; either TRBD1 or TRBD2 may supply D (5 bases each). This CDR3 has 16 residues. Deletions cut 4 bases from V and 5 bases from J, with 20 bases between. Germline V gene data show CDR1 as KGHSH and CDR2 as LQKENI.

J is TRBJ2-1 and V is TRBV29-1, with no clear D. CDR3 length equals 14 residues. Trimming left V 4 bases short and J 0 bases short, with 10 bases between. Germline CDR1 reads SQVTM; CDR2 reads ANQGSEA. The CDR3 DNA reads TGCAGCGTTGCCCAGACGAGCTCCTACAATGAGCAGTTCTTC. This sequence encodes CSVAQTSSYNEQFF.

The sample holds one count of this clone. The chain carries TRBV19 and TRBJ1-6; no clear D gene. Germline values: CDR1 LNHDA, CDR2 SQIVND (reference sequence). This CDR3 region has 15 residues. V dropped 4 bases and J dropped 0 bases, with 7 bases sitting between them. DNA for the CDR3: TGTGCCAGTAGTAGGGTTTACTCCTATAATTCACCCCTCCACTTT. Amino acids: CASSRVYSYNSPLHF.

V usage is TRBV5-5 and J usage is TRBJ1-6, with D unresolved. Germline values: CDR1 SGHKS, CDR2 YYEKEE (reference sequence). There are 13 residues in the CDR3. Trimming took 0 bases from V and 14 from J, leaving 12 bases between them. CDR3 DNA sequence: TGTGCCAGCAGCTTGGATCAGAGACTCACCCTCCACTTT. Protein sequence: CASSLDQRLTLHF.

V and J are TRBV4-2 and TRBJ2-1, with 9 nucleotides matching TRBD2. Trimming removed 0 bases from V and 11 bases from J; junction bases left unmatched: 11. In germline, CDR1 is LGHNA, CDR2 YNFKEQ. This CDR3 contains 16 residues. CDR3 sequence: CASSQEAGLASEKQFF. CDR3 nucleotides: TGTGCCAGCAGCCAAGAAGCGGGACTAGCCTCCGAGAAGCAGTTCTTC.

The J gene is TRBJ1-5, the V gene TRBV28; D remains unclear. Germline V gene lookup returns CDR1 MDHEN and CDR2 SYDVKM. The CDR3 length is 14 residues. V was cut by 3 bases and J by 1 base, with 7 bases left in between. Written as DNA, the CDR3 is TGTGCCAGCAGTTTCGGGCGGAGCAATCAGCCCCAGCATTTT. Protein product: CASSFGRSNQPQHF. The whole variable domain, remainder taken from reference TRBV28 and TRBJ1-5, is DVKVTQSSRYLVKRTGEKVFLECVQDMDHENMFWYRQDPGLGLRLIYFSYDVKMKEKGDIPEGYSVSREKKERFSLILESASTNQTSMYLCASSFGRSNQPQHFGDGTRLSIL.

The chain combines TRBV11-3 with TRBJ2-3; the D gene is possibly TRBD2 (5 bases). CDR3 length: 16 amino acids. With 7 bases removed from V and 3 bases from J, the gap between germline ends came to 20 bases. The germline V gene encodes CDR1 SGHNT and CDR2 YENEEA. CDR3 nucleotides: TGTGCCAGCACGCGAGGCGACGGGAAATGGACAGATACGCAGTATTTT. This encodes CASTRGDGKWTDTQYF. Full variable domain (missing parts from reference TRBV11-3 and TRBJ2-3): EAGVVQSPRYKIIEKKQPVAFWCNPISGHNTLYWYLQNLGQGPELLIRYENEEAVDDSQLPKDRFSAERLKGVDSTLKIQPAELGDSAVYLCASTRGDGKWTDTQYFGPGTRLTVL.

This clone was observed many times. The CDR3: CASSLPGIYNEQFF. The CDR3 DNA sequence: TGTGCCAGCAGCTTACCGGGGATCTACAATGAGCAGTTCTTC. The V call is TRBV7-2, the J call TRBJ2-1; tentatively, D is TRBD2 (5 bases). Germline-derived CDR1 and CDR2 are SGHTA and FQGNSA. The CDR3 totals 14 residues. V was trimmed by 2 bases and J by 3 bases, leaving 8 bases between them.

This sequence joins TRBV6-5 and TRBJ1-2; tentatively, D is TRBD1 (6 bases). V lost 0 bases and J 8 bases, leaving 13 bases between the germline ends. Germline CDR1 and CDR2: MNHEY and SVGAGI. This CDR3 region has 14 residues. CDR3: CASSYSPGVEGYTF. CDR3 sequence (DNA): TGTGCCAGCAGTTACTCTCCAGGGGTCGAAGGCTACACCTTC.